Listed here are 28 T cell receptor beta chains from one sample, sequenced in a study of CD8 T cells in ankylosing spondylitis. TCRdb reprocessed the 5' RACE reads via MiXCR and lists one record per CDR3 protein. The repertoire holds approximately 140,000 distinct CDR3 sequences, roughly 8.4% seen once, with 7.3% in the top ten. Sequencing used synovial fluid, either unsorted or a sorted T cell fraction (not recorded which). Source of these receptors: a male donor with ankylosing spondylitis.

CDR3 nucleotides: TGCGCCAGCTTGGAGGGAAATCAGCCCCAGCATTTT. This codes for CASLEGNQPQHF. The chain links TRBV5-1 to TRBJ1-5; D is unclear. The length of the CDR3 is 12 residues. V lost 7 bases and J lost 4, with 9 bases in between. Germline V gene data show CDR1 as SGHRS and CDR2 as YFSETQ.

The rearrangement uses TRBV28 and TRBJ1-4, with 9 bases matching TRBD1. The CDR3 covers 16 residues. Losses at the gene ends were 5 bases for V and 0 bases for J; bases not matched to a gene: 4. Germline V gene lookup returns CDR1 MDHEN and CDR2 SYDVKM. The CDR3 nucleotides are TGTGCCAGCAGTAAACAGGGGGCTGCAACTAATGAAAAACTGTTTTTT. This gives the protein CASSKQGAATNEKLFF.

As to this clonotype: A far larger clone lies a single base away; this is likely a read error. This rearrangement joins TRBV23-1 to TRBJ2-7; no clear D. TRBV23-1 is an open reading frame, and its role is uncertain. The CDR3 runs to 9 residues. V shed 9 bases and J shed 3 bases, with 3 bases lying between them. The DNA of the CDR3 is TGCGCCAGGGGCTACGAGCAGTACTTC. This gives the protein CARGYEQYF.

This clonotype was detected many times. The chain links TRBV10-3 to TRBJ2-5; D not certain. The CDR3 has 12 amino acids. With 3 bases removed from V and 1 base from J, the gap between germline ends came to 3 bases. Germline V lookup: CDR1 ENHRY, CDR2 SYGVKD. The CDR3: CAISESQETQYF. The CDR3 bases are TGTGCCATCAGTGAATCCCAAGAGACCCAGTACTTC.

CDR3 loop: CASTDRINTGELFF. In DNA, the CDR3 is TGTGCCAGCACCGACCGAATTAACACCGGGGAGCTGTTTTTT. This sequence joins TRBV6-1 and TRBJ2-2; D ambiguous. Germline V CDR1 and CDR2: MNHNS, SASEGT. V dropped 7 bases and J dropped 2 bases, with 11 bases sitting between them. The CDR3 sequence is 14 residues long.

The gene calls are TRBV5-4 and TRBJ2-5, with TRBD1 identical over 7 bases. V trimming: 4 bases; J trimming: 3 bases; junction bases outside the gene matches: 6. Germline V gene data show CDR1 as SGHNT and CDR2 as YYREEE (reference sequence). The CDR3 is 14 amino acids. For the CDR3, the DNA is TGTGCCAGCAGCGGACGACAGGGAGAAGAGACCCAGTACTTC. Protein: CASSGRQGEETQYF.

The chain couples TRBV9 to TRBJ2-4, with D possibly TRBD2 on 6 matching bases. The CDR3 spans 14 residues. V was trimmed by 0 bases and J by 8 bases, leaving 12 bases between them. Germline V CDR1 and CDR2: SGDLS, YYNGEE. The CDR3 region has the DNA TGTGCCAGCAGCGTAGTAGCGGCGTCCGACATTCAGTACTTC. Protein sequence: CASSVVAASDIQYF.

This clonotype was counted ten times or more. The chain carries TRBV20-1 and TRBJ1-6, with D possibly being TRBD1 (5 bases). The CDR3 runs 13 residues. The V gene's germline CDR1 is DFQATT and CDR2 SNEGSKA (reference sequence). V was pared by 1 base and J by 5 bases, with 6 bases between. The CDR3 bases are TGCAGTGCTAGAGGGGGGAATAATTCACCCCTCCACTTT. It encodes CSARGGNNSPLHF.

This clonotype was counted a few times. The chain employs TRBV3-1 and TRBJ2-7; perhaps TRBD2 as D (7 bases). Trimming stripped 7 bases from V and 3 bases from J, with 16 bases between. The CDR3 runs 14 residues. Germline CDR1 is LGHDT and CDR2 is YNNKEL (reference sequence). CDR3 DNA: TGTGCCAGCAACTCACAGGGCGGGGGCTACGAGCAGTACTTC. This translates into CASNSQGGGYEQYF.

This clonotype was observed at least ten times. This chain joins TRBV29-1 and TRBJ2-5; D unclear. Deletions cut 3 bases from V and 1 base from J, with 12 bases between. The CDR3 is made up of 14 amino acids. Germline CDR1 reads SQVTM; CDR2 reads ANQGSEA. Here the CDR3 DNA reads TGCAGCGTTGATACTGGGGTTGGCCAAGAGACCCAGTACTTC. Translation: CSVDTGVGQETQYF.

The sample holds a few counts of this clonotype. CDR3 sequence: CASKRAEIENTEAFF. CDR3 bases: TGTGCCAGCAAAAGGGCAGAAATCGAGAACACTGAAGCTTTCTTT. The rearrangement uses TRBV6-2 or TRBV6-3 and TRBJ1-1; the D is unclear. V was pared by 7 bases and J by 1 base, with 16 bases between. CDR1 and CDR2 (germline): MNHEY, SVGEGT. The CDR3 has 15 residues.

This clonotype has at least ten counts. The V and J genes are TRBV6-1 and TRBJ1-1; no definite D call. CDR3 length: 16 residues. Trimming removed 6 bases from V and 0 bases from J, with 17 bases in between. CDR1 and CDR2 (germline): MNHNS, SASEGT. CDR3 residues: CASRPRTEYMNTEAFF. CDR3 bases: TGTGCCAGCAGACCTCGGACGGAGTACATGAACACTGAAGCTTTCTTT.

This clonotype was counted ten times or more. The V and J genes are TRBV3-1 and TRBJ2-2, with 9 bases fitting TRBD2. V was clipped by 4 bases and J by 5 bases; unmatched bases: 14. The CDR3 loop spans 18 amino acids. Germline CDR1 and CDR2: LGHDT and YNNKEL (reference sequence). The chain's CDR3 is CASSPRERSGGRTGELFF. DNA for the CDR3: TGTGCCAGCAGCCCAAGAGAACGTAGCGGGGGCCGGACCGGGGAGCTGTTTTTT.

There are many counts of this clonotype. This chain connects TRBV4-2 to TRBJ1-6, with D unresolved. V lost 0 bases to trimming and J lost 12 bases, with 9 bases between them. CDR3 length: 13 residues. CDR1 is LGHNA, CDR2 YNFKEQ, per germline. CDR3: CASSQDDILPLHF. The CDR3 region has the DNA TGTGCCAGCAGCCAAGATGATATCTTACCCCTCCACTTT.

This clonotype was counted ten times or more. The chain has TRBV2 and TRBJ2-7; D perhaps matches TRBD1 (6 bases). Trimming took 8 bases from V and 2 from J, leaving 13 bases between them. The CDR3 contains 13 residues. Germline V lookup: CDR1 SNHLY, CDR2 FYNNEI. The CDR3: CASWGSGAYEQYF. CDR3 bases: TGTGCCAGCTGGGGGTCAGGGGCCTACGAGCAGTACTTC.

This clonotype was detected ten times or more. The rearrangement links TRBV24-1 to TRBJ2-1; 16 positions match TRBD2. The V segment lost 2 bases and the J segment 12 bases; nucleotides outside the gene matches: 9. Germline CDR1 and CDR2: KGHDR and SFDVKD. This CDR3 contains 17 residues. DNA of the CDR3: TGTGCCACCAGTGATTCTACCCCGGGACTAGCGGGAGGGAGGCAGTTCTTC. It yields the protein CATSDSTPGLAGGRQFF.

This sequence joins TRBV13 and TRBJ2-5; 10 bases are shared with TRBD1. Germline CDR1 and CDR2: PRHDT and FYEKMQ (reference sequence). Germline trimming cut 5 bases from V and 4 bases from J; bases unmatched to any gene: 10. This CDR3 spans 16 amino acids. In DNA form, the CDR3 reads TGTGCCAGCAGCCCGGGGACAGGGGTTTTTGGAGAGACCCAGTACTTC. As protein: CASSPGTGVFGETQYF.

This clonotype was recorded at least ten times. V is TRBV5-1 and J is TRBJ2-3; 12 bases fit TRBD2. The germline V gene encodes CDR1 SGHRS and CDR2 YFSETQ. The V gene end was trimmed by 4 bases and the J gene end by 7 bases; junction bases not matched to a gene: 7. The CDR3 totals 15 residues. This CDR3 is CASSEAGTSGYTQYF. The CDR3 DNA reads as TGCGCCAGCAGCGAAGCCGGGACTAGCGGGTATACGCAGTATTTT. Full variable domain (outside the CDR3, taken from reference TRBV5-1 and TRBJ2-3): KAGVTQTPRYLIKTRGQQVTLSCSPISGHRSVSWYQQTPGQGLQFLFEYFSETQRNKGNFPGRFSGRQFSNSRSEMNVSTLELGDSALYLCASSEAGTSGYTQYFGPGTRLTVL.

In this sample, this clonotype turned up many times. This chain uses TRBV4-1 with TRBJ2-7; D unresolved. Germline V gene lookup returns CDR1 MGHRA and CDR2 YSYEKL. Deletions cut 6 bases from V and 3 bases from J, with 21 bases between. CDR3 length: 16 amino acids. In DNA, the CDR3 is TGCGCCAGCAGTAACATTGGGCGATCCAGGATCTACGAGCAGTACTTC. This codes for CASSNIGRSRIYEQYF.

This clonotype was detected a few times. The V and J genes are TRBV5-1 and TRBJ1-1, with TRBD1 identical over 7 bases. CDR1 and CDR2 (germline): SGHRS, YFSETQ. There are 16 residues in the CDR3. The J segment lost 0 bases and the V segment lost 1 base, leaving 6 bases of the junction unmatched. The CDR3 loop is CASSLLGRGLNTEAFF. The CDR3, as DNA: TGCGCCAGCAGCTTGTTGGGCAGGGGGTTGAACACTGAAGCTTTCTTT.

This clonotype was observed at least ten times. This chain links TRBV20-1 with TRBJ2-6, with D uncertain. Trimming left V 8 bases short and J 4 bases short, with 12 bases between. Germline V gene sequence: CDR1 DFQATT, CDR2 SNEGSKA (reference sequence). This CDR3 has 13 residues. The CDR3 DNA is TGCAGTCTACAACATTCCGGGGCCAACGTCCTGACTTTC. Amino acid sequence: CSLQHSGANVLTF.

The CDR3 region is CASSYSTGNYGYTF. The CDR3 region has the DNA TGTGCCAGCAGTTACTCGACAGGGAACTATGGCTACACCTTC. The V gene is TRBV6-2 or TRBV6-3, the J gene TRBJ1-2, with 7 bases identical to TRBD1. Germline assignment: CDR1 MNHEY and CDR2 SVGEGT. V lost 0 bases and J lost 2; bases outside the gene matches: 0. CDR3 length equals 14 residues.

The V call is TRBV24-1, the J call TRBJ2-1; TRBD2 aligns across 11 bases. In germline, CDR1 is KGHDR, CDR2 SFDVKD. V gave up 5 bases and J gave up 0 bases; unmatched junction bases: 8. There are 18 residues in the CDR3. The CDR3 coding sequence is TGTGCCACCAGTGGAGGAGGTACTAGCGGGAGCTCCTACAATGAGCAGTTCTTC. It yields the protein CATSGGGTSGSSYNEQFF.

The genes are TRBV20-1 and TRBJ1-2, with D perhaps matching TRBD1 (5 bases). V was shortened by 5 bases and J by 0 bases, with 16 bases between the two germline ends. The CDR3 is made up of 15 amino acids. Per the germline V gene, CDR1 is DFQATT and CDR2 is SNEGSKA (reference sequence). The CDR3 sequence: CSAPLRRTTNYGYTF. CDR3 coding DNA: TGCAGTGCTCCCCTGAGGAGGACAACTAACTATGGCTACACCTTC.

The rearrangement joins TRBV10-2 to TRBJ2-3; TRBD2 matches 9 bases. The CDR3 is made up of 17 amino acids. V was pared by 3 bases and J by 4 bases, with 11 bases of the junction left unmatched. Germline V CDR1 and CDR2: WSHSY, SAAADI. CDR3 in amino acids: CASSDRIAGDLADTQYF. CDR3 coding DNA: TGCGCCAGCAGTGATAGGATAGCGGGGGATCTCGCAGATACGCAGTATTTT.

This clonotype was picked up many times. The chain is built from TRBV10-3 and TRBJ2-1; TRBD2 matches 13 bases. Germline CDR1 reads ENHRY; CDR2 reads SYGVKD. The CDR3 consists of 15 residues. The V segment lost 4 bases and the J segment 8 bases; nucleotides outside the gene matches: 5. The CDR3 sequence: CAISVGLAGEDEQFF. The CDR3 bases are TGTGCCATCAGTGTCGGACTAGCGGGAGAGGATGAGCAGTTCTTC.

About this clonotype itself: The DNA is omitted, as the CDR3 cannot be located on it reliably, and the CDR3 follows TCRdb's listing. This sequence joins TRBV20-1 and TRBJ2-2; the table's D call, TRBD1, has no DNA check behind it. Germline CDR1 is DFQATT and CDR2 is SNEGSKA (reference sequence). The CDR3 is 14 residues long, ends included. CDR3 sequence: CSARVGAGTGELLF.

This clonotype occurred many times. The J gene is TRBJ2-5, the V gene TRBV24-1; D is unclear. V lost 5 bases to trimming and J lost 5 bases, with 11 bases between them. The length of the CDR3 is 13 residues. The V gene's germline CDR1 is KGHDR and CDR2 SFDVKD. The CDR3 sequence: CATSGAVVETQYF. CDR3 DNA sequence: TGTGCCACCAGTGGGGCAGTTGTTGAGACCCAGTACTTC.